Below, 5 T cell receptor beta chains from the same sample are listed, as sequenced in a study of vaccination and CD4 T cells after COVID-19. Treatment reported: roughly 10-day PBMC culture with coronavirus spike peptide pools or control peptides (ViraFEST assay). Their antigens are not known. Sequence data for DNA of cultured CD4+ T cells were generated by the Oncomine TCR Beta short-read assay. TCRdb reanalysed the PCR reads using MiXCR and keeps one entry per CDR3 protein. Of roughly 18,000 distinct CDR3 sequences listed, about half are singletons. Sequenced input: CD4+ T cells from blood, cultured in vitro. The receptor set was obtained from a human donor who had recovered from COVID-19.

The chain uses TRBV11-2 and TRBJ1-2; D is uncertain. Trimming removed 0 bases at V and 8 bases at J, with 10 bases between. Germline V CDR1 and CDR2: SGHAT, FQNNGV. The CDR3 contains 13 residues. The CDR3 protein is CASSLDTGSGYTF. CDR3 nucleotides: TGTGCCAGCAGCTTAGATACCGGGAGCGGCTACACCTTC.

Details on this clonotype: Compared with germline, one end of the junction differs, possibly owing to a read error. V is TRBV7-2 and J is TRBJ2-7; D perhaps matches TRBD1 (5 bases). CDR3 size: 14 residues. The germline V gene encodes CDR1 SGHTA and CDR2 FQGNSA. The CDR3 nucleotides read TGTGCCAGCAGCTCGGACAAGGGCTCCTACGAACAGTACTTC. Encoded protein: CASSSDKGSYEQYF.

This sequence joins TRBV11-2 and TRBJ2-5; 9 nucleotides line up with TRBD2. This CDR3 is 17 amino acids long. V shed 1 base, J shed 1 base, and the junction held 7 bases outside the gene matches. Germline values: CDR1 SGHAT, CDR2 FQNNGV. The CDR3 DNA sequence: TGTGCCAGCAGCTTAGTTATTAGCGGGGGACTCCAAGAGACCCAGTACTTC. It yields the protein CASSLVISGGLQETQYF.

This clonotype came up a few times. This chain joins TRBV24-1 and TRBJ2-1, with 7 bases identical to TRBD1. Germline values: CDR1 KGHDR, CDR2 SFDVKD. The CDR3 has 15 amino acids. J lost 3 bases, V lost 5 bases, and 6 bases had no gene match. CDR3 residues: CATSGGTGVYNEQFF. CDR3 nucleotides: TGTGCCACCAGTGGGGGTACAGGGGTCTACAATGAGCAGTTCTTC.

The J gene is TRBJ1-6, the V gene TRBV20-1, with unresolved D. The CDR3 sequence is 16 residues long. Per the germline V gene, CDR1 is DFQATT and CDR2 is SNEGSKA (reference sequence). V lost 0 bases, J lost 6 bases, and 15 bases lay in between. Here the CDR3 reads CSARDLREGSNSPLHF. The CDR3 nucleotides read TGCAGTGCTAGAGATCTGCGGGAGGGCTCTAATTCACCCCTCCACTTT.